The next 15 T cell receptor beta chains were all read from a single sample in a study of T cell responses to AZD1222 COVID-19 vaccine. Clones were read by immunoSEQ multiplex PCR, and TCRdb kept only the in-frame ones, dropping some. The sample holds about 140,000 clones, more than 75% seen once. Sequences were derived from peripheral blood, sampled on day 0 of AZD1222 vaccination. These receptors all stem from an adult in good health.

The chain has TRBV2 and TRBJ1-2, with TRBD1 as a possible D gene (5 bases). CDR3 length: 15 residues. Germline values: CDR1 SNHLY, CDR2 FYNNEI. V dropped 3 bases and J dropped 5 bases, with 16 bases sitting between them. CDR3 sequence: CASSDGRAEIYGYTF. DNA for the CDR3: TGTGCCAGCAGTGATGGCAGGGCTGAAATTTATGGCTACACCTTC.

The chain links TRBV10-3 to TRBJ1-2; D uncertain. CDR3 size: 13 residues. The germline V gene encodes CDR1 ENHRY and CDR2 SYGVKD. Deletions cut 4 bases from V and 1 base from J, with 7 bases between. CDR3 loop: CAISAQVNYGYTF. The CDR3 DNA follows: TGTGCCATCAGTGCTCAGGTTAACTATGGCTACACCTTC.

Concerning this clone: Other DNA sequences in the sample encode the same CDR3. This chain uses TRBV5-1 with TRBJ1-4; tentative D call: TRBD1 (5 bases). CDR1 is SGHRS, CDR2 YFSETQ, per germline. The V and J ends lost 0 bases and 5 bases respectively, with 11 bases between them. The CDR3 length is 15 residues. Written as DNA, the CDR3 is TGCGCCAGCAGCTTGGGCGGGCAGGGAAATGAAAAACTGTTTTTT. Encoded protein: CASSLGGQGNEKLFF.

The V and J genes are TRBV7-2 and TRBJ2-7; D tentatively fits TRBD1 or TRBD2 (5 bases each). Trimming shortened V by 3 bases and J by 2 bases, and 8 bases separated the two germline ends. Germline loops: CDR1 SGHTA, CDR2 FQGNSA. The CDR3 consists of 13 residues. The CDR3 coding sequence is TGTGCCAGCAGCTTCTGGGGGACCTACGAGCAGTACTTC. It is translated as CASSFWGTYEQYF.

This clone showed up just a few times. This CDR3 reads CASSNTGYEQYF. In DNA form, the CDR3 reads TGTGCCAGCAGCAATACGGGGTACGAGCAGTACTTC. The chain joins TRBV3-1 (or the pseudogene TRBV3-2) to TRBJ2-7; possibly TRBD2 for D (5 bases). V was shortened by 5 bases and J by 4 bases, with 9 bases between the two germline ends. The CDR3 consists of 12 residues. The germline gives CDR1 LGHDT, CDR2 YNNKEL (reference sequence).

The chain links TRBV9 to TRBJ1-1; D remains ambiguous. CDR3 length: 12 amino acids. Germline V gives CDR1 SGDLS, CDR2 YYNGEE. The ends were cut back, 0 bases at V and 7 bases at J, with 7 bases in the middle. This chain's CDR3 is CASSVGPGEAFF. CDR3 sequence (DNA): TGTGCCAGCAGCGTAGGTCCGGGTGAAGCTTTCTTT. The variable domain in full, with the rest retrieved from reference TRBV9 and TRBJ1-1, is DSGVTQTPKHLITATGQRVTLRCSPRSGDLSVYWYQQSLDQGLQFLIQYYNGEERAKGNILERFSAQQFPDLHSELNLSSLELGDSALYFCASSVGPGEAFFGQGTRLTVV.

With regard to this clone: An end of the junction does not agree with germline; a read error may underlie this. V gene TRBV7-7 combines with J gene TRBJ1-3; 11 nucleotides line up with TRBD1. The CDR3 has 15 amino acids. In germline, CDR1 is SSHAT, CDR2 FNYEAQ (reference sequence). CDR3 coding DNA: TGTGCTAGCAGCGCGGGACAGGGGGCTGGAAACACCATATATTTT. This sequence encodes CASSAGQGAGNTIYF.

This clone was counted only a few times. The rearrangement links TRBV6-1 to TRBJ1-3; 7 nucleotides align to TRBD1. CDR3 length: 16 amino acids. The germline V gene has CDR1 MNHNS and CDR2 SASEGT. The V gene end was trimmed by 0 bases and the J gene end by 3 bases; junction bases not matched to a gene: 5. The CDR3 protein is CASSEAQGDVGNTIYF. DNA of the CDR3: TGTGCCAGCAGTGAAGCGCAGGGGGACGTTGGAAACACCATATATTTT.

This clone was observed a handful of times. Other DNA sequences of this sample code for an identical CDR3. J is TRBJ2-7 and V is TRBV30, with D unresolved. From germline, CDR1 is GTSNPN and CDR2 SVGIG (reference sequence). The CDR3 loop spans 12 amino acids. Trimming stripped 3 bases from V and 0 bases from J, with 6 bases between. The CDR3 region has the DNA TGTGCCTGGAGCGTTAGCTCCTACGAGCAGTACTTC. Translating it yields CAWSVSSYEQYF.

CDR3 in amino acids: CASSASNQPQHF. As DNA, the CDR3 is TGTGCCAGCAGCGCTAGCAATCAGCCCCAGCATTTT. The V and J genes are TRBV6-6 and TRBJ1-5, with D uncertain. The CDR3 consists of 12 residues. Germline V gene sequence: CDR1 MNHNY, CDR2 SVGAGI (reference sequence). Trimming took off 6 bases at V and 0 bases at J, with 3 bases between the two ends.

In this sample, this clone turned up a few times. The sample carries other DNA sequences with the same CDR3. V usage is TRBV30 and J usage is TRBJ1-2; D may be TRBD1 (5 bases). CDR1 is GTSNPN and CDR2 is SVGIG in the germline V gene (reference sequence). Trimming stripped 2 bases from V and 4 bases from J, with 8 bases between. CDR3 size: 12 residues. CDR3 sequence (DNA): TGTGCCTGGAGTCGACAGAGCTATGGCTACACCTTC. Its protein product is CAWSRQSYGYTF.

This clone was picked up a small number of times. This sequence joins TRBV5-1 and TRBJ1-1; tentatively, D is TRBD1 (5 bases). Germline values: CDR1 SGHRS, CDR2 YFSETQ. The CDR3 consists of 15 residues. V was shortened by 3 bases and J by 0 bases, with 12 bases between the two germline ends. CDR3 DNA sequence: TGCGCCAGCAGCTCGCTAGGGGCGGTGAACACTGAAGCTTTCTTT. Amino acids: CASSSLGAVNTEAFF.

This clone has a count of ten or more. This rearrangement joins TRBV5-1 to TRBJ1-2; D is ambiguous. Germline CDR1 reads SGHRS; CDR2 reads YFSETQ. V was pared by 0 bases and J by 8 bases, with 14 bases between. The CDR3 runs 14 residues. The CDR3 nucleotides read TGCGCCAGCAGCTTGGACAGCGCTTCGGGGGGCTACACCTTC. Translated, it gives CASSLDSASGGYTF.

The chain employs TRBV28 and TRBJ2-1, with unresolved D. Germline CDR1 MDHEN, CDR2 SYDVKM. The V and J ends lost 5 bases and 14 bases respectively, with 25 bases between them. The CDR3 is 15 amino acids. Here the CDR3 DNA reads TGTGCCAGCAGTCCGTCTCGACCCCCGGCGAGCAAGGAGTTCTTC. It is translated as CASSPSRPPASKEFF.

The chain is built from TRBV5-1 and TRBJ1-1, with TRBD1 identical over 12 bases. Losses at the gene ends were 1 base for V and 5 bases for J; bases not matched to a gene: 9. This CDR3 spans 17 amino acids. The germline gives CDR1 SGHRS, CDR2 YFSETQ. The CDR3 reads CASSLPGTGGSGTEAFF. The CDR3, as DNA: TGCGCCAGCAGCTTGCCCGGGACAGGGGGCTCGGGGACTGAAGCTTTCTTT.